Below, one T cell receptor (beta chain) is given with its context. No antigen is known for it. This CDR3 has 13 residues. The germline CDR1 and CDR2 sequences are SNHLY and FYNNEI. Trimming took off 4 bases at V and 3 bases at J, with 9 bases between the two ends. The record originates from a study of long-term antiretroviral therapy in people with HIV. General study points: Controls exceeded HIV repertoires in CDR3 length range. Pre-ART clonal expansions dominated every time point's repertoire.

Version v3.0 of the immunoSEQ assay was performed at survey level. Sequencing set out to capture about 40,000-55,000 T-cell genomes per sample. The table came from immunoSEQ multiplex PCR; TCRdb's copy has only in-frame clones and leaves some out. The table shows roughly 36,000 clones, with approximately 81% occurring only once. This clonotype was obtained from a woman aged 25 to 39 with HIV. The sample in question was unsorted PBMCs, obtained about 2.7 years before starting antiretroviral therapy. This rearrangement joins TRBV2 to TRBJ1-1; D is uncertain. CDR3: CASSAFMDTEAFF. CDR3 nucleotide sequence: TGTGCCAGCAGTGCCTTTATGGACACTGAAGCTTTCTTT.